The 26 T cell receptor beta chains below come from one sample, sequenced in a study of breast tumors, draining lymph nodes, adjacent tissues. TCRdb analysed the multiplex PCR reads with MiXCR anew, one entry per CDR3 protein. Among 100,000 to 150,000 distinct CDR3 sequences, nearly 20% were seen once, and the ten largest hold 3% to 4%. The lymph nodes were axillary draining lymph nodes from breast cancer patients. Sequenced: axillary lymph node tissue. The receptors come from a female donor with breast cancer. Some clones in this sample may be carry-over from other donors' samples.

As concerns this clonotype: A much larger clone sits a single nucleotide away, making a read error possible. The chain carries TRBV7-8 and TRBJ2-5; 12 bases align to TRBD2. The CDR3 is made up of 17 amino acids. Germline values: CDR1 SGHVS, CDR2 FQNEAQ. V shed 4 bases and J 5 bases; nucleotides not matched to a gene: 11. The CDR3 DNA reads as TGTGCCAGCAGCTACTGTCCGACTAGCGGGGGAGGGGAGACCCAGTACTTC. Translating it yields CASSYCPTSGGGETQYF.

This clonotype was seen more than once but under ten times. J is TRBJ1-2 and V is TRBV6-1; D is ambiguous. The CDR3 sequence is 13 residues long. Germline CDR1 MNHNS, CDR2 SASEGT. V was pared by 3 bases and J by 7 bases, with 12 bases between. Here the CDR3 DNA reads TGTGCCAGCAGTGACGGATACAGCCGTGGCTACACCTTC. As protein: CASSDGYSRGYTF.

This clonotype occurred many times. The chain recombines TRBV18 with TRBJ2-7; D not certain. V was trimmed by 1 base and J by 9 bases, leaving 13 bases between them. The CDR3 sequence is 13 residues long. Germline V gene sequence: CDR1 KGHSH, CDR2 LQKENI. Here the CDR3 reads CASSPLESHGQYF. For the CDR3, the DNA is TGTGCCAGCTCACCACTAGAAAGCCACGGGCAGTACTTC.

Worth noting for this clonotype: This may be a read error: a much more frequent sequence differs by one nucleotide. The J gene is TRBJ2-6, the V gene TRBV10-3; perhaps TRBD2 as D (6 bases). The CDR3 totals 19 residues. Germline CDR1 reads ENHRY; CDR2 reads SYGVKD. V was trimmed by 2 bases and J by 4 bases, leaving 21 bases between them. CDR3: CAISEQKGGMTSGANVLTF. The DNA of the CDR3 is TGTGCCATCAGTGAGCAGAAGGGCGGGATGACCTCAGGGGCCAACGTCCTGACTTTC.

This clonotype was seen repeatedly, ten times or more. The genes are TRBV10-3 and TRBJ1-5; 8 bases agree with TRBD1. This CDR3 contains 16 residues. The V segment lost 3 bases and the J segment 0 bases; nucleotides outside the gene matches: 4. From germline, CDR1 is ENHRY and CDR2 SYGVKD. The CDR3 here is CAISDDRGNSNQPQHF. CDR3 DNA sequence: TGTGCCATCAGTGATGACAGGGGAAATAGCAATCAGCCCCAGCATTTT.

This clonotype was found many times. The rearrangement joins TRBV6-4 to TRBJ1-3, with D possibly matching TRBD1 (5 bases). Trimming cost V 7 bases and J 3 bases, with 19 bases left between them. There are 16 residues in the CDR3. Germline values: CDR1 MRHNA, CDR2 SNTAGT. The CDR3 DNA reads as TGTGCCAGCATCCCCATTAGGGGAGGAGGTGGAAACACCATATATTTT. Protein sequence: CASIPIRGGGGNTIYF.

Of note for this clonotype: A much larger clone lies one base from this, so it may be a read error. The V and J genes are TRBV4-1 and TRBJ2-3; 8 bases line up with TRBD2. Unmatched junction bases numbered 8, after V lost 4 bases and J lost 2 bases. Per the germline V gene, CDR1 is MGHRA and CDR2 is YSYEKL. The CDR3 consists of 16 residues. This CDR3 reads CASSRRGGDATDTQYF. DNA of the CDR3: TGCGCCAGCAGCCGTCGGGGGGGCGACGCCACAGATACGCAGTATTTT.

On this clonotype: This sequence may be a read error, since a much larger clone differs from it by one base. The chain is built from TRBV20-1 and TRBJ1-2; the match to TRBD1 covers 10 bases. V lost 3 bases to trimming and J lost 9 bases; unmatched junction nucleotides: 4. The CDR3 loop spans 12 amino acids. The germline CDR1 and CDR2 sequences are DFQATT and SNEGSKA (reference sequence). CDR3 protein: CSARTGGDSYTF. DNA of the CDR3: TGCAGTGCTAGGACAGGGGGCGATAGCTACACCTTC.

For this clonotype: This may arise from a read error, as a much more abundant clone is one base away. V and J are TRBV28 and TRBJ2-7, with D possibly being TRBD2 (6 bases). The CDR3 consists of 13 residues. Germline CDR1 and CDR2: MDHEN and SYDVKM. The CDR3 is CASSLQGPRERYF. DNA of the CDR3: TGTGCCAGCAGTTTGCAGGGACCCCGGGAGCGGTACTTC.

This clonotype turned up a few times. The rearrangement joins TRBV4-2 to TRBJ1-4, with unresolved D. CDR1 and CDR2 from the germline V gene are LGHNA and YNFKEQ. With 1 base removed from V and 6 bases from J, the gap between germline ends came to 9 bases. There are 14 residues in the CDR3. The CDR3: CASSQGLRDEKLFF. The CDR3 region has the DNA TGTGCCAGCAGCCAAGGGCTGCGGGATGAAAAACTGTTTTTT.

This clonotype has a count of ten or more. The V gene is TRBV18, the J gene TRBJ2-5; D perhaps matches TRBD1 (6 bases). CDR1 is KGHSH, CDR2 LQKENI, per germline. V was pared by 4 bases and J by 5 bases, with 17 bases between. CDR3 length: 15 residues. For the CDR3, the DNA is TGTGCCAGCTCACTCGTGGACGGCAGGGGTGAGACCCAGTACTTC. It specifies CASSLVDGRGETQYF.

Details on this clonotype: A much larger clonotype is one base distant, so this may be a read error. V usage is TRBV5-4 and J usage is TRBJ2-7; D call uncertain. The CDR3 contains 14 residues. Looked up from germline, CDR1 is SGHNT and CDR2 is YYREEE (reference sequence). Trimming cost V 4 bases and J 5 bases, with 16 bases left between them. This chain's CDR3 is CASSGDIVDNEQYF. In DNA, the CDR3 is TGTGCCAGCAGCGGAGACATCGTTGATAACGAGCAGTACTTC.

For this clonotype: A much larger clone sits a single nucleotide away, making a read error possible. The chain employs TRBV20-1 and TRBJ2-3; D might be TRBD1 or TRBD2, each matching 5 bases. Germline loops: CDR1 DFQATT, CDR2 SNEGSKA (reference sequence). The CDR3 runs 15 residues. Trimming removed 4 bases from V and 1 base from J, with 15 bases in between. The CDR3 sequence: CSAKIGTTGTDTQYF. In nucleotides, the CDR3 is TGCAGTGCTAAAATAGGGACGACGGGCACAGATACGCAGTATTTT.

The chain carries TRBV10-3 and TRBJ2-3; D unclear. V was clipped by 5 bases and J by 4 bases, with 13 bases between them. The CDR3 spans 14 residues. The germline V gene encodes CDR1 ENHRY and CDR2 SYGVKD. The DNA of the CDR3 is TGTGCCATCAGTTGGCAGGACCTCGCAGATACGCAGTATTTT. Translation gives CAISWQDLADTQYF.

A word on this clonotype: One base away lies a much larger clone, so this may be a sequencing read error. Here the CDR3 DNA reads TGTGCCAACAGCCAATCAACTATAGCCGAGCAGTACTTC. Residues: CANSQSTIAEQYF. This sequence joins TRBV3-1 and TRBJ2-7; no definite D call. The CDR3 covers 13 residues. Germline CDR1 and CDR2: LGHDT and YNNKEL (reference sequence).

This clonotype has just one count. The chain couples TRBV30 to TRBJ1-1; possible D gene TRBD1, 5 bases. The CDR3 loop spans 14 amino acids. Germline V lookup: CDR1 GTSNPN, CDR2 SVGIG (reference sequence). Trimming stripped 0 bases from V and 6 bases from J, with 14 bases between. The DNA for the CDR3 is TGTGCCTGGAGTGTACTCCGGGGCAAATCTGAAGCTTTCTTT. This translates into CAWSVLRGKSEAFF.

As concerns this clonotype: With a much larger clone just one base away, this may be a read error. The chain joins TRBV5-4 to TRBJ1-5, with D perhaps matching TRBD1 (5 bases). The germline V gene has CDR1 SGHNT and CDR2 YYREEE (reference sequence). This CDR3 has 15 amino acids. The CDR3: CASSEDSYSNRPQHF. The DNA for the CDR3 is TGTGCCAGCAGCGAAGACAGTTATAGCAATCGGCCCCAGCATTTT.

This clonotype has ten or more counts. Written as DNA, the CDR3 is TGTGCCAGCAGCTCCACAGGGAGGTGGGGTGAAAAACTGTTTTTT. Amino acid sequence: CASSSTGRWGEKLFF. This sequence joins TRBV5-8 and TRBJ1-4, with D possibly matching TRBD1 (6 bases). Germline V CDR1 and CDR2: SGHTS, YDEGEE. V was trimmed by 3 bases and J by 7 bases, leaving 16 bases between them. This CDR3 is 15 amino acids long. Variable domain in full (rest from reference TRBV5-8 and TRBJ1-4): EAGVTQSPTHLIKTRGQQATLRCSPISGHTSVYWYQQALGLGLQFLLWYDEGEERNRGNFPPRFSGRQFPNYSSELNVNALELEDSALYLCASSSTGRWGEKLFFGSGTQLSVL.

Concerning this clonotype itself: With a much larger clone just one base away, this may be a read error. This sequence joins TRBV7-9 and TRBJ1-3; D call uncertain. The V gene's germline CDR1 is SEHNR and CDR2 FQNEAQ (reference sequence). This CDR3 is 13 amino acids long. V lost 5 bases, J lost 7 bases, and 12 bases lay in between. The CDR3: CASSRYERNTIYF. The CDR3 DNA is TGTGCCAGCAGCCGATACGAGAGGAACACCATATATTTT.

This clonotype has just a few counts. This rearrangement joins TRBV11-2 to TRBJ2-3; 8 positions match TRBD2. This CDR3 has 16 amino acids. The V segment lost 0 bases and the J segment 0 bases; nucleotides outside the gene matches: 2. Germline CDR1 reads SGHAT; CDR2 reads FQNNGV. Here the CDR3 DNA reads TGTGCCAGCAGCTTAGAAGCGGGGGTGAGCACAGATACGCAGTATTTT. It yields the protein CASSLEAGVSTDTQYF.

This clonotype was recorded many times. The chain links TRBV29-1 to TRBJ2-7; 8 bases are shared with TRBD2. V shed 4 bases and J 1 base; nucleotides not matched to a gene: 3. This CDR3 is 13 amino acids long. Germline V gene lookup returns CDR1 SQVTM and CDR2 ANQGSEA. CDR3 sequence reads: CSVATSGSYEQYF. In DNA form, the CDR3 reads TGCAGCGTTGCCACTAGCGGATCCTACGAGCAGTACTTC.

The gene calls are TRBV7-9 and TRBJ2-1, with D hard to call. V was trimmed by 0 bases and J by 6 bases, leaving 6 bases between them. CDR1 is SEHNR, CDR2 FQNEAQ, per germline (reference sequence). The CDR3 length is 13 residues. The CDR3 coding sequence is TGTGCCAGCAGCTTAGCGGCCCCCAATGAGCAGTTCTTC. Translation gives CASSLAAPNEQFF.

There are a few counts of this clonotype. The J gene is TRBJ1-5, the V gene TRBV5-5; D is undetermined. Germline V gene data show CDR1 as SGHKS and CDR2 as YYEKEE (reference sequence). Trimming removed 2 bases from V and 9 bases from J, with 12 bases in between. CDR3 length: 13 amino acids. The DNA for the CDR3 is TGTGCCAGCAGCTTAGGGTGGCTGGGGCCCCAGCATTTT. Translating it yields CASSLGWLGPQHF.

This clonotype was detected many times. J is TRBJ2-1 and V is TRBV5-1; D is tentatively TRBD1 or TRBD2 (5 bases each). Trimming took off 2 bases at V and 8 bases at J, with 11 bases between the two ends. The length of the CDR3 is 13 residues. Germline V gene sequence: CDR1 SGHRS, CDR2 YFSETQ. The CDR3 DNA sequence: TGCGCCAGCAGCTTTGGGGGAAACTATGAGCAGTTCTTC. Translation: CASSFGGNYEQFF. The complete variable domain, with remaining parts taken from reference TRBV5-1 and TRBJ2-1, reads KAGVTQTPRYLIKTRGQQVTLSCSPISGHRSVSWYQQTPGQGLQFLFEYFSETQRNKGNFPGRFSGRQFSNSRSEMNVSTLELGDSALYLCASSFGGNYEQFFGPGTRLTVL.

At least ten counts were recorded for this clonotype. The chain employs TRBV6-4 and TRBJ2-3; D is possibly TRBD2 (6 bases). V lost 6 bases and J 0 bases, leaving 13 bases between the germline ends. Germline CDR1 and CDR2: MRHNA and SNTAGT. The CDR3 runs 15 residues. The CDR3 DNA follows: TGTGCCAGCAGGGAAGGAGGGCTCAGCACAGATACGCAGTATTTT. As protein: CASREGGLSTDTQYF.

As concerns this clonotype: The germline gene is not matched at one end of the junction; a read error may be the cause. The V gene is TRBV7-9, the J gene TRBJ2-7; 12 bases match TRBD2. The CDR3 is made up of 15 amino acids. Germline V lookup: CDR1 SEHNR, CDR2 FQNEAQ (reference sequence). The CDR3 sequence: CASGLVSSGRGAPNF. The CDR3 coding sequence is TGTGCCAGCGGCTTAGTGTCTAGCGGGAGGGGGGCCCCTAACTTC.